The 17 T cell receptor beta chains reported below all come from one sample, sequenced in a study of blood T cell repertoires in COVID-19. The data were produced by immunoSEQ multiplex PCR, yet TCRdb's version contains in-frame clones alone and is incomplete. The repertoire includes 150,000 or so clones, 79% of them detected once, and 8.1% sits in the top ten. Sequencing input: peripheral blood. The receptors shown here come from a woman aged 60-75 years with COVID-19, enrolled during active disease.

The V call is TRBV12-3 or TRBV12-4, the J call TRBJ2-1, with TRBD2 as a possible D gene (5 bases). The CDR3 length is 12 residues. Between the trimmed V and J ends, which lost 8 bases and 6 bases, there was a span of 11 bases. In DNA form, the CDR3 reads TGTGCCAGCGATCTGGGAGCCAATGAGCAGTTCTTC. Its protein product is CASDLGANEQFF.

The CDR3 DNA reads as TGTGCCAGCAGTGAATTCGATGAGCAGTTCTTC. Encoded protein: CASSEFDEQFF. The chain couples TRBV6-1 to TRBJ2-1; D is undetermined. Germline values: CDR1 MNHNS, CDR2 SASEGT. Trimming pared 2 bases from V and 8 bases from J, leaving 4 bases between. The CDR3 is made up of 11 amino acids.

The chain employs TRBV11-2 and TRBJ1-6, with 9 bases identical to TRBD1. Germline lookup yields CDR1 SGHAT and CDR2 FQNNGV. V gave up 1 base and J gave up 9 bases; unmatched junction bases: 7. This CDR3 has 16 amino acids. CDR3 bases: TGTGCCAGCAGCTTAGCCGGGACAGGGCGTACTTCACCCCTCCACTTT. It encodes CASSLAGTGRTSPLHF.

The CDR3 DNA reads as TGTGCCAGCAGCTATACTAGCGGGGGATACAATGAGCAGTTCTTC. This codes for CASSYTSGGYNEQFF. The genes are TRBV11-2 and TRBJ2-1, with 11 bases aligning to TRBD2. V was pared by 4 bases and J by 4 bases, with 3 bases of the junction left unmatched. The germline V gene has CDR1 SGHAT and CDR2 FQNNGV. This CDR3 contains 15 residues.

V gene TRBV4-1 combines with J gene TRBJ2-1, with 9 bases fitting TRBD2. The CDR3 covers 19 residues. V was clipped by 0 bases and J by 7 bases; unmatched bases: 16. Germline-derived CDR1 and CDR2 are MGHRA and YSYEKL. CDR3 protein: CASSQDLSRVSSGINEQFF. In nucleotides, the CDR3 is TGCGCCAGCAGCCAAGATCTCAGCCGGGTTTCTAGCGGGATTAATGAGCAGTTCTTC.

This sequence joins TRBV2 and TRBJ2-4; D perhaps matches TRBD2 (6 bases). There are 11 residues in the CDR3. V lost 8 bases, J lost 13 bases, and 15 bases lay in between. Germline V gene data show CDR1 as SNHLY and CDR2 as FYNNEI. This CDR3 is CASQREVTQYF. In DNA, the CDR3 is TGTGCCAGCCAGAGGGAGGTTACCCAGTACTTC.

This clone was found a few times. This rearrangement joins TRBV7-2 to TRBJ2-1, with 8 bases that match TRBD2. The ends lost 4 bases at V and 8 bases at J; junction bases unmatched: 13. Germline assignment: CDR1 SGHTA and CDR2 FQGNSA. The CDR3 consists of 16 residues. The DNA for the CDR3 is TGTGCCAGCAGCTCAGGACTAGCCGGCGCTAAAGATGAGCAGTTCTTC. Protein product: CASSSGLAGAKDEQFF.

In its sample, this clone was seen once. This rearrangement joins TRBV9 to TRBJ2-2; TRBD2 might be the D (6 bases). CDR3 length equals 18 residues. Per the germline V gene, CDR1 is SGDLS and CDR2 is YYNGEE. Trimming removed 0 bases at V and 4 bases at J, with 19 bases between. In DNA form, the CDR3 reads TGTGCCAGCAGCGTAGTTTCCGGGGGTGGAGTGGGCACCGGGGAGCTGTTTTTT. Residues: CASSVVSGGGVGTGELFF. Using reference TRBV9 and TRBJ2-2 for the parts outside the CDR3, the full variable domain is DSGVTQTPKHLITATGQRVTLRCSPRSGDLSVYWYQQSLDQGLQFLIQYYNGEERAKGNILERFSAQQFPDLHSELNLSSLELGDSALYFCASSVVSGGGVGTGELFFGEGSRLTVL.

The CDR3 loop is CASSIPGGPSYNEQFF. DNA of the CDR3: TGTGCCAGTAGTATTCCTGGCGGTCCGTCCTACAATGAGCAGTTCTTC. The rearrangement uses TRBV19 and TRBJ2-1; D is undetermined. Germline CDR1 is LNHDA and CDR2 is SQIVND (reference sequence). This CDR3 has 16 amino acids. V was cut by 3 bases and J by 1 base, with 13 bases left in between.

The chain recombines TRBV23-1 with TRBJ2-7, with TRBD2 identical over 7 bases. TRBV23-1 is reported as an ORF; its role is uncertain. The trim removed 0 bases at V and 6 bases at J, leaving 11 bases unmatched. CDR3 length: 16 amino acids. The CDR3 loop is CASSQSTSSGPSEQYF. The CDR3 bases are TGCGCCAGCAGTCAATCGACTAGCTCCGGACCCAGCGAGCAGTACTTC.

The chain links TRBV11-3 to TRBJ2-2; no clear D gene. CDR1 is SGHNT and CDR2 is YENEEA in the germline V gene. The CDR3 runs 15 residues. Trimming took off 5 bases at V and 2 bases at J, with 12 bases between the two ends. The CDR3 sequence: CASSHSTSNTGELFF. The CDR3 nucleotides are TGTGCCAGCAGCCACAGCACTTCCAACACCGGGGAGCTGTTTTTT.

V is TRBV5-4 and J is TRBJ2-1; a possible D gene is TRBD1 (7 bases). CDR3 length: 13 amino acids. Trimming took 1 base from V and 8 from J, leaving 10 bases between them. Germline-derived CDR1 and CDR2 are SGHNT and YYREEE (reference sequence). The CDR3: CASSLTGEDEQFF. For the CDR3, the DNA is TGTGCCAGCAGCTTGACAGGGGAGGATGAGCAGTTCTTC. Drawing the rest from reference TRBV5-4 and TRBJ2-1, the complete variable domain is ETGVTQSPTHLIKTRGQQVTLRCSSQSGHNTVSWYQQALGQGPQFIFQYYREEENGRGNFPPRFSGLQFPNYSSELNVNALELDDSALYLCASSLTGEDEQFFGPGTRLTVL.

The chain links TRBV24-1 to TRBJ2-1; tentative D call: TRBD1 (5 bases). V dropped 3 bases and J dropped 2 bases, with 13 bases sitting between them. Per the germline V gene, CDR1 is KGHDR and CDR2 is SFDVKD. The CDR3 covers 16 residues. For the CDR3, the DNA is TGTGCCACCAGTGATCGGCTCAGGGAACCCTACAATGAGCAGTTCTTC. The encoded protein is CATSDRLREPYNEQFF.

This chain uses TRBV9 with TRBJ1-4, with 8 bases lining up with TRBD1. J lost 6 bases, V lost 4 bases, and 8 bases had no gene match. Germline lookup yields CDR1 SGDLS and CDR2 YYNGEE. The CDR3 loop spans 15 amino acids. CDR3 DNA: TGTGCCAGCAGCTACGGACAGGGACTTTATGAAAAACTGTTTTTT. This encodes CASSYGQGLYEKLFF.

This clone was detected only a few times. This chain uses TRBV10-3 with TRBJ2-5; no reliable D call. The length of the CDR3 is 13 residues. The germline V gene encodes CDR1 ENHRY and CDR2 SYGVKD. Deletions cut 3 bases from V and 5 bases from J, with 10 bases between. CDR3 protein: CAISEALEETQYF. In nucleotides, the CDR3 is TGTGCCATCAGTGAAGCCCTGGAGGAGACCCAGTACTTC.

This clone showed up just once. The chain combines TRBV12-3 or TRBV12-4 with TRBJ1-2, with D possibly being TRBD1 (5 bases). Trimming took off 3 bases at V and 7 bases at J, with 12 bases between the two ends. This CDR3 comprises 13 residues. The CDR3: CASSLPGYGGYTF. The DNA of the CDR3 is TGTGCCAGCAGTTTGCCAGGGTACGGTGGCTACACCTTC.

The CDR3 region has the DNA TGTGCCAGCAGGGAGGGGGCAGGGAAGAATGAGCAGTTCTTC. This translates into CASREGAGKNEQFF. This chain uses TRBV25-1 with TRBJ2-1; D is possibly TRBD1 (7 bases). Germline CDR1 is MGHDK and CDR2 is SYGVNS. The CDR3 length is 14 residues. The V end lost 6 bases, the J end lost 7 bases, and 16 bases lay between the germline ends.